The rows below give T cell receptor beta chains drawn from one sample of a study of T cell clonotyping in hematopoietic cell transplantation. Clones were read by immunoSEQ multiplex PCR, and TCRdb kept only the in-frame ones, dropping some. The sample includes about 21,000 clones, 85% to 90% of them seen just once. The starting material was peripheral blood mononuclear cells, obtained before stem cell transplant. Receptors originate from a man aged 18 to 30 with biphenotypic leukemia. Some clones in this sample may be carry-over from other donors' samples. CDR3s include the opening cysteine and the closing phenylalanine or tryptophan. A D gene is named only where the DNA matches it firmly. Clone size appears in some rows only: once, few, many, or a class for an expanded clone.

clone_size j_call v_call d_call cdr3_nt cdr3_aa
- TRBJ2-1 TRBV9 TRBD1 TGTGCCAGCACCATGACAGGGTCGGGTTACGATGAGCAGTTCTTC CASTMTGSGYDEQFF
- TRBJ2-7 TRBV7-9 TRBD1 TGTGCCAGCAGCTTAAGAGGGGGGACAGGGGAAAGCGAGCAGTACTTC CASSLRGGTGESEQYF
few TRBJ2-2 TRBV6-1 TRBD2 TGTGCCAGCAGTGAAGCAGCGGGGGACACCGGGGAGCTGTTTTTT CASSEAAGDTGELFF
- TRBJ2-1 TRBV9 - TGTGCCAGCAGCGTAGGGTACAATGAGCAGTTCTTC CASSVGYNEQFF
- TRBJ2-3 TRBV4-1 - TGCGCCAGCAGCCCCGGGCCCCAGTCTACAGATACGCAGTATTTT CASSPGPQSTDTQYF
- TRBJ2-5 TRBV5-1 - TGCGCCAGCAGCTCGGTTAGGGCGCAAGAGACCCAGTACTTC CASSSVRAQETQYF
- TRBJ1-4 TRBV2 - TGTGCCAGCAGTGAAGGTGGGGGGGCAGGGGAAAAACTGTTTTTT CASSEGGGAGEKLFF
- TRBJ1-1 TRBV6-6 - TGTGCCAGCAGACAAGGAGCGACTGAAGCTTTCTTT CASRQGATEAFF
- TRBJ2-6 TRBV7-6 - TGTGCCAGCAGCTTAAGTCTCTCTGGGGCCAACGTCCTGACTTTC CASSLSLSGANVLTF
- TRBJ1-1 TRBV4-1 - TGCGCCAGCAGCCAAGAGGTGGGACGGATGAACACTGAAGCTTTCTTT CASSQEVGRMNTEAFF
- TRBJ1-1 TRBV19 - TGTGCCAGTAGTATACGCAGGGACACTGAAGCTTTCTTT CASSIRRDTEAFF
- TRBJ1-5 TRBV6-1 - TGTGCCAGCAGTGATTGGCAGGACCATCAGCCCCAGCATTTT CASSDWQDHQPQHF
- TRBJ1-5 TRBV5-6 - TGTGCCAGCAGCCTTTCGGGTTCCTCGGATATGCCCCAGCATTTT CASSLSGSSDMPQHF
- TRBJ1-1 TRBV27 TRBD1 TGTGCCACCATGCTCCAGGGGGGCACTGAAGCTTTCTTT CATMLQGGTEAFF
- TRBJ1-1 TRBV9 - TGTGCCAGCAGCGTGACCGATAGGGACACTGAAGCTTTCTTT CASSVTDRDTEAFF
- TRBJ1-5 TRBV27 TRBD1 TGTGCCAGCAGTTTAAGACAGGGGAATCAGCCCCAGCATTTT CASSLRQGNQPQHF
- TRBJ1-1 TRBV7-9 - TGTGCCAGCAGCTTACAGGGCCGTGAAGCTTTCTTT CASSLQGREAFF
- TRBJ1-2 TRBV6-5 TRBD1 TGTGCCAGCAGCGACAGGGCCTATGGCTACACCTTC CASSDRAYGYTF
- TRBJ2-7 TRBV19 - TGTGCCAGTAGCCCGGGGACTCTCACCTACGAGCAGTACTTC CASSPGTLTYEQYF
- TRBJ2-2 TRBV19 TRBD1 TGTGCCAGTAGTCGTGAGACAGGGGATTCCGGGGAGCTGTTTTTT CASSRETGDSGELFF
- TRBJ2-3 TRBV6-5 - TGTGCCAGCAGTTTGGCTAGCGCCCACACAGATACGCAGTATTTT CASSLASAHTDTQYF
- TRBJ1-2 TRBV7-6 TRBD1 TGTGCCAGCAGCCGTAAAGCAGGGGGCGCCGTTCTTAATGGCTACACCTTC CASSRKAGGAVLNGYTF
- TRBJ1-1 TRBV5-1 TRBD1 TGCGCCAGCAGCTTGGCAGGGGGAGGCACTGAAGCTTTCTTT CASSLAGGGTEAFF
- TRBJ2-1 TRBV19 - TGTGCCAGTAGTACCCAGGACTATAGCTCCTACAATGAGCAGTTCTTC CASSTQDYSSYNEQFF
- TRBJ2-7 TRBV7-8 TRBD2 TGTGCCAGCAGCACCTCTAGCGGGAGGGACTACTACGAGCAGTACTTC CASSTSSGRDYYEQYF
once TRBJ1-2 TRBV27 - TGTGCCAGCACCTACCGGGAAACCCGCCGCTACACCTTC CASTYRETRRYTF
- TRBJ1-1 TRBV19 - TGTGCCAGTACCACAACTCTCGGCGGAGTCCTAATGAACACTGAAGCTTTCTTT CASTTTLGGVLMNTEAFF
few TRBJ1-2 TRBV5-1 - TGCGCCAGCAGCTTCGAGGGGAATGGCTACACCTTC CASSFEGNGYTF
- TRBJ2-1 TRBV6-5 - TGTGCCAGCGAAATCTTAGTGATCAATGAGCAGTTCTTC CASEILVINEQFF
- TRBJ1-2 TRBV29-1 - TGCAGCGTAACGACAGGAGCCTATGGCTACACCTTC CSVTTGAYGYTF
- TRBJ2-7 TRBV7-3 TRBD2 TGTGCCAGCAGCCTCAATAGCGGGGGGGCCGCCGAGCAGTACTTC CASSLNSGGAAEQYF
- TRBJ2-7 TRBV7-3 - TGTGCCAGCAGCTTAACGTTCCAGCGGGCCCCCCACTACGAGCAGTACTTC CASSLTFQRAPHYEQYF
few TRBJ1-5 TRBV10-2 - TGCGCCAGCAGTGAGTTCGGGCAAGGGCCCCAGCATTTT CASSEFGQGPQHF
once TRBJ1-2 TRBV5-1 TRBD1 TGCGCCAGCAGCCCGGACCCGGGACAGACCTATGGCTACACCTTC CASSPDPGQTYGYTF
- TRBJ1-2 TRBV13 TRBD1 TGTGCCAGCAGCCTTTTACAGGGGAGGGACTATGGCTACACCTTC CASSLLQGRDYGYTF
- TRBJ2-7 TRBV28 - TGTGCCAGCAGTTTCCTCACCTATTACGAGCAGTACTTC CASSFLTYYEQYF
- TRBJ2-1 TRBV5-4 TRBD2 TGTGCCAGCAGCGCAACGAGCGGGATAAGGAGGGATGAGCAGTTCTTC CASSATSGIRRDEQFF
- TRBJ1-2 TRBV7-8 - TGTGCCAGCAGTGTTGGGGGGAACTATGGCTACACCTTC CASSVGGNYGYTF
- TRBJ2-7 TRBV4-1 - TGCGCCAGCAGCCATGGTACAGCGGCCTACGAGCAGTACTTC CASSHGTAAYEQYF
few TRBJ2-2 TRBV5-1 - TGCGCCAGCAGCTTATGGGAAATGAACACCGGGGAGCTGTTTTTT CASSLWEMNTGELFF
- TRBJ2-1 TRBV19 - TGTGCCAGTAGTATAGATCTAGGGGCCCTTGCCTACAATGAGCAGTTCTTC CASSIDLGALAYNEQFF
- TRBJ2-7 TRBV5-4 - TGTGCCAGCAGCGATAACAGGGTATCCGAGCAGTACTTC CASSDNRVSEQYF
- TRBJ1-2 TRBV19 - TGTGCCAGTAGCAGCAGTAAGAACTATGGCTACACCTTC CASSSSKNYGYTF
- TRBJ1-6 TRBV5-1 - TGCGCCAGCAGCTATGGGGGCAATTCACCCCTCCACTTT CASSYGGNSPLHF
- TRBJ2-7 TRBV5-1 - TGCGCCAGCAGCTTGGACAGAAGCAAGGGGGAGCAGTACTTC CASSLDRSKGEQYF
- TRBJ2-1 TRBV2 TRBD2 TGTGCCAGCAGCGGGACTAGCGGGGGGCCTGGTGGGTTCTTC CASSGTSGGPGGFF
- TRBJ1-1 TRBV6-6 TRBD1 TGTGCCAGCATTGTACAGGGGGAGAACACTGAAGCTTTCTTT CASIVQGENTEAFF
- TRBJ1-3 TRBV4-3 - TGCGCCAGCAGCCAAGATCTAGCAGGGGCGGCTGGAAACACCATATATTTT CASSQDLAGAAGNTIYF
- TRBJ2-7 TRBV28 TRBD1 TGTGCCAGCAGGAACGTACTGGACAGGGGGGAGCAGTACTTC CASRNVLDRGEQYF
- TRBJ2-1 TRBV6-5 - TGTGCCAGCAGTTACACCCCTGGGGTTGGAGAAGTGCAGTTCTTC CASSYTPGVGEVQFF
- TRBJ2-3 TRBV2 TRBD2 TGTGCCAGCACCCAACAACTAGCGGGGGTAGATACGCAGTATTTT CASTQQLAGVDTQYF
- TRBJ2-7 TRBV7-9 - TGTGCCGGTACTAGTAACGCCTACGAGCAGTACTTC CAGTSNAYEQYF
- TRBJ2-5 TRBV5-1 TRBD1 TGCGCCAGCAGCTTGGGCGGGACAGGGATAGAGACCCAGTACTTC CASSLGGTGIETQYF
- TRBJ1-1 TRBV29-1 - TGCAGCGGGGGGGGCCTGAACACTGAAGCTTTCTTT CSGGGLNTEAFF
- TRBJ1-1 TRBV5-1 - TGCGCCAGCAGCACTTGGACGGTGAACACTGAAGCTTTCTTT CASSTWTVNTEAFF
- TRBJ2-2 TRBV6-5 - TGTGCCAGCAGTTACTCGCCAACCGGGGAGCTGTTTTTT CASSYSPTGELFF
- TRBJ2-3 TRBV6-5 TRBD1 TGTGCCAGCAGCTCTGGGACAGATCACACAGATACGCAGTATTTT CASSSGTDHTDTQYF
- TRBJ2-7 TRBV18 TRBD1 TGTGCCAGCTCACCAACCTCAGGACAGGGAAATTCCTACGAGCAGTACTTC CASSPTSGQGNSYEQYF
few TRBJ1-5 TRBV18 - TGTGCCAGCTCACCACCCAAGGGGAGCAATCAGCCCCAGCATTTT CASSPPKGSNQPQHF
- TRBJ1-2 TRBV5-6 - TGTGCCAGCAGCTTGGGGAACGGCTACACCTTC CASSLGNGYTF